These 30 T cell receptor beta chains were sequenced from one sample in a study of T-cell memory formation after mild COVID-19. TCRdb re-analysed the 5' RACE reads in MiXCR, keeping a single row per CDR3 protein. This table holds 200,000 to 250,000 distinct CDR3 sequences, approximately 10% found once. The sample comprised PBMCs or a T cell subset sorted from them (not recorded which). Every receptor here comes from a man between 18 and 35 years old who had mild COVID-19 (a few samples of this study predate the infection). Cell type and time point are not known.

This rearrangement joins TRBV5-1 to TRBJ2-4; D is perhaps TRBD1 or TRBD2 (6 bases each). The germline V gene encodes CDR1 SGHRS and CDR2 YFSETQ. This CDR3 is 13 amino acids long. V lost 7 bases to trimming and J lost 8 bases, with 16 bases between them. The CDR3 bases are TGCGCCAGCGGACTACAGGGTGAGGACATTCAGTACTTC. It codes for CASGLQGEDIQYF.

This clonotype turned up a few times. The V and J genes are TRBV29-1 and TRBJ2-4; maybe TRBD1 (6 bases). V gave up 4 bases and J gave up 10 bases, with 23 bases separating them. CDR1 is SQVTM, CDR2 ANQGSEA, per germline. This CDR3 contains 15 residues. The CDR3 DNA reads as TGCAGCGTTGTGGTGGGCCCGGGACAACCTGAAATTCAGTACTTC. Its translation is CSVVVGPGQPEIQYF.

The chain employs TRBV20-1 and TRBJ1-1; D gene uncertain. The V and J ends lost 6 bases and 2 bases respectively, with 10 bases between them. This CDR3 region has 12 residues. Germline CDR1 and CDR2: DFQATT and SNEGSKA (reference sequence). Written as DNA, the CDR3 is TGCAGTGCGACGGACGGAAACACTGAAGCTTTCTTT. The encoded protein is CSATDGNTEAFF.

This clonotype was detected ten times or more. This chain joins TRBV5-1 and TRBJ2-3; 8 bases line up with TRBD1. The germline V gene has CDR1 SGHRS and CDR2 YFSETQ. CDR3 length equals 13 residues. V dropped 4 bases and J dropped 5; count of bases not matched to a gene: 3. As DNA, the CDR3 is TGCGCCAGCAGCCCACAGGGGGGAGATACGCAGTATTTT. It encodes CASSPQGGDTQYF.

In this sample, this clonotype turned up a few times. This sequence joins TRBV7-2 and TRBJ1-2; possibly TRBD1 for D (5 bases). Trimming took off 5 bases at V and 4 bases at J, with 17 bases between the two ends. The CDR3 is 15 amino acids. CDR1 SGHTA and CDR2 FQGNSA come from the germline V gene. The DNA of the CDR3 is TGTGCCAGCAGCCCCGGGGGAAACGTCGGCTATGGCTACACCTTC. Its protein product is CASSPGGNVGYGYTF.

This clonotype appeared a few times. This rearrangement joins TRBV20-1 to TRBJ1-2, with D hard to call. Germline loops: CDR1 DFQATT, CDR2 SNEGSKA (reference sequence). Trimming took 7 bases from V and 4 from J, leaving 19 bases between them. This CDR3 spans 14 amino acids. The CDR3 bases are TGCAGTGTGGCAGCCGTGTTACTTAGCTATGGCTACACCTTC. This codes for CSVAAVLLSYGYTF.

The chain employs TRBV7-9 and TRBJ1-5, with TRBD1 identical over 7 bases. Trimming at V came to 5 bases and at J to 4 bases, leaving 5 bases not matched to a gene. Germline CDR1 and CDR2: SEHNR and FQNEAQ (reference sequence). The CDR3 runs 14 residues. The CDR3 region has the DNA TGTGCCAGCAGCAGCCGACAGGGAAATCAGCCCCAGCATTTT. Its protein product is CASSSRQGNQPQHF.

The rearrangement joins TRBV18 to TRBJ2-7; no clear D. There are 14 residues in the CDR3. V lost 3 bases to trimming and J lost 5 bases, with 14 bases between them. Germline CDR1 is KGHSH and CDR2 is LQKENI. CDR3 region: CASSPTSTSDEQYF. The CDR3 DNA reads TGTGCCAGCTCACCGACTTCAACAAGCGACGAGCAGTACTTC.

The J gene is TRBJ2-1, the V gene TRBV12-3 or TRBV12-4; TRBD1 matches 9 bases. The CDR3 sequence is 16 residues long. Germline trimming cut 0 bases from V and 9 bases from J; bases unmatched to any gene: 9. The CDR3, as DNA: TGTGCCAGCAGTTTAGCTTCCGGGACAGGGTCACTTGAGCAGTTCTTC. This translates into CASSLASGTGSLEQFF.

This clonotype has a count of ten or more. The CDR3 DNA follows: TGCAGCGTAGGACAGGGAACAGATACGCAGTATTTT. Residues: CSVGQGTDTQYF. The chain recombines TRBV29-1 with TRBJ2-3; 8 nucleotides match TRBD1. Germline-derived CDR1 and CDR2 are SQVTM and ANQGSEA. The CDR3 length is 12 residues. J gave up 3 bases and V 6 bases, and 2 bases lay outside the gene matches.

The chain is built from TRBV5-1 and TRBJ2-5, with D perhaps TRBD1 (6 bases). V lost 5 bases and J lost 3, with 14 bases in between. Germline CDR1 reads SGHRS; CDR2 reads YFSETQ. The CDR3 loop spans 14 amino acids. In DNA, the CDR3 is TGCGCCAGCAGTAGGGACAAGGGTAAAGAGACCCAGTACTTC. Residues: CASSRDKGKETQYF.

Written as DNA, the CDR3 is TGTGCCAGCAGTCCCTCGGGGGCTGGACTTGCGACGCAGCCCCAGCATTTT. The encoded protein is CASSPSGAGLATQPQHF. The gene calls are TRBV12-3 or TRBV12-4 and TRBJ1-5; D may be TRBD1 (6 bases). V was shortened by 5 bases and J by 7 bases, with 24 bases between the two germline ends. This CDR3 is 17 amino acids long.

This clonotype came up a few times. V and J are TRBV9 and TRBJ1-5; D ambiguous. The CDR3 totals 14 residues. Germline V CDR1 and CDR2: SGDLS, YYNGEE. V lost 3 bases and J lost 0, with 7 bases in between. The CDR3 DNA is TGTGCCAGCAGCGGTCTACCTAGCAATCAGCCCCAGCATTTT. This encodes CASSGLPSNQPQHF. Variable domain in full (rest from reference TRBV9 and TRBJ1-5): DSGVTQTPKHLITATGQRVTLRCSPRSGDLSVYWYQQSLDQGLQFLIQYYNGEERAKGNILERFSAQQFPDLHSELNLSSLELGDSALYFCASSGLPSNQPQHFGDGTRLSIL.

CDR3 coding DNA: TGTGCCAGCAGCCCCGGACTGGGCCAAGCTTTCTTT. It translates to CASSPGLGQAFF. The chain employs TRBV7-8 and TRBJ1-1; no definite D call. Germline V gene lookup returns CDR1 SGHVS and CDR2 FQNEAQ. V was cut by 5 bases and J by 9 bases, with 13 bases left in between. The CDR3 totals 12 residues.

This chain uses TRBV19 with TRBJ2-1; 9 bases are a match to TRBD1. After removal of 9 bases from V and 8 bases from J, the junction contained 8 bases not matched to a gene. CDR1 is LNHDA and CDR2 is SQIVND in the germline V gene (reference sequence). CDR3 length: 13 residues. The CDR3 here is CASNPTGGDEQFF. As DNA, the CDR3 is TGTGCCAGCAACCCGACAGGGGGGGATGAGCAGTTCTTC.

The sample holds many counts of this clonotype. V gene TRBV5-1 combines with J gene TRBJ2-1; D possibly corresponds to TRBD2 (7 bases). Germline V lookup: CDR1 SGHRS, CDR2 YFSETQ. V lost 3 bases, J lost 5 bases, and 15 bases lay in between. The CDR3 consists of 15 residues. The CDR3 reads CASSWAGAPDNEQFF. DNA for the CDR3: TGCGCCAGCAGCTGGGCGGGGGCCCCAGACAATGAGCAGTTCTTC. The full variable domain, with the rest looked up from reference TRBV5-1 and TRBJ2-1, is KAGVTQTPRYLIKTRGQQVTLSCSPISGHRSVSWYQQTPGQGLQFLFEYFSETQRNKGNFPGRFSGRQFSNSRSEMNVSTLELGDSALYLCASSWAGAPDNEQFFGPGTRLTVL.

The rearrangement links TRBV3-1 to TRBJ2-3, with 9 nucleotides matching TRBD2. CDR1 and CDR2 (germline): LGHDT, YNNKEL (reference sequence). The CDR3 sequence is 17 residues long. Germline trimming cut 4 bases from V and 0 bases from J; bases unmatched to any gene: 8. CDR3 region: CASSPGLAGASTDTQYF. Here the CDR3 DNA reads TGTGCCAGCAGCCCCGGTTTAGCGGGGGCCAGCACAGATACGCAGTATTTT.

This clonotype was detected ten times or more. This chain connects TRBV10-3 to TRBJ1-1; TRBD1 matches at 8 bases. Losses at the gene ends were 3 bases for V and 3 bases for J; bases not matched to a gene: 6. Germline values: CDR1 ENHRY, CDR2 SYGVKD. The CDR3 contains 15 residues. This CDR3 reads CAISDKQGGYTEAFF. The CDR3 DNA sequence: TGTGCCATCAGTGATAAACAGGGGGGCTACACTGAAGCTTTCTTT.

There are a few counts of this clonotype. DNA for the CDR3: TGTGCCAGCAGCCCGCCCGGGACAAGGGGACGTAACACTGAAGCTTTCTTT. It encodes CASSPPGTRGRNTEAFF. The rearrangement links TRBV7-2 to TRBJ1-1, with D maybe TRBD1 (6 bases). CDR1 is SGHTA, CDR2 FQGNSA, per germline. V was shortened by 5 bases and J by 2 bases, with 21 bases between the two germline ends. The CDR3 is 17 residues long.

This clonotype was counted only a few times. The chain uses TRBV2 and TRBJ2-1; perhaps TRBD1 as D (5 bases). Per the germline V gene, CDR1 is SNHLY and CDR2 is FYNNEI. This CDR3 has 14 amino acids. The V end was cut by 8 bases, the J end by 3 bases, with 14 bases between. This CDR3 is CASRKDQGYNEQFF. The CDR3 DNA follows: TGTGCCAGCCGAAAGGACCAGGGCTACAATGAGCAGTTCTTC.

The chain joins TRBV6-2 or TRBV6-3 to TRBJ2-7; 7 bases agree with TRBD1. Unmatched junction bases numbered 9, after V lost 6 bases and J lost 1 base. The CDR3 is made up of 15 amino acids. Germline-derived CDR1 and CDR2 are MNHEY and SVGEGT. The CDR3 DNA follows: TGTGCCAGCAGGCCAACAGGGGCAAAATCCTACGAGCAGTACGTC. Translating gives CASRPTGAKSYEQYV.

This clonotype was detected once. This sequence joins TRBV30 and TRBJ2-1; D perhaps matches TRBD1 (6 bases). The CDR3 covers 13 residues. Trimming pared 5 bases from V and 4 bases from J, leaving 12 bases between. CDR1 is GTSNPN, CDR2 SVGIG, per germline (reference sequence). The CDR3: CAWQQGEYNEQFF. For the CDR3, the DNA is TGTGCCTGGCAACAGGGAGAATACAATGAGCAGTTCTTC. Full variable domain (remainder filled in from reference TRBV30 and TRBJ2-1): SQTIHQWPATLVQPVGSPLSLECTVEGTSNPNLYWYRQAAGRGLQLLFYSVGIGQISSEVPQNLSASRPQDRQFILSSKKLLLSDSGFYLCAWQQGEYNEQFFGPGTRLTVL.

This clonotype was seen ten or more times. The chain is built from TRBV5-6 and TRBJ2-1; D unresolved. The CDR3 covers 15 residues. V was clipped by 2 bases and J by 3 bases, with 12 bases between them. Germline-derived CDR1 and CDR2 are SGHDT and YYEEEE. The CDR3 here is CASSLGLVNYNEQFF. CDR3 coding DNA: TGTGCCAGCAGCTTAGGGCTAGTCAACTACAATGAGCAGTTCTTC.

This clonotype appeared a few times. The chain has TRBV11-2 and TRBJ2-5, with 8 bases fitting TRBD1. The CDR3 has 14 residues. Germline lookup yields CDR1 SGHAT and CDR2 FQNNGV. J was trimmed by 5 bases and V by 6 bases; bases with no gene match: 8. The CDR3 nucleotides are TGTGCCAGCAGGTCGAACAGGGGGAGGGAGACCCAGTACTTC. Amino acid sequence: CASRSNRGRETQYF.

V and J are TRBV20-1 and TRBJ2-5; TRBD1 matches 10 bases. The CDR3 contains 14 residues. Germline V lookup: CDR1 DFQATT, CDR2 SNEGSKA (reference sequence). The V gene end was trimmed by 5 bases and the J gene end by 5 bases; junction bases not matched to a gene: 8. DNA for the CDR3: TGCAGTGCTGGCCGGGACAGGGGTCGGGAGACCCAGTACTTC. It is translated as CSAGRDRGRETQYF.

This clonotype was seen repeatedly, ten times or more. The chain joins TRBV12-3 or TRBV12-4 to TRBJ2-5; TRBD1 matches at 8 bases. CDR3 length: 13 amino acids. V was pared by 5 bases and J by 5 bases, with 4 bases of the junction left unmatched. The CDR3 spells CASSPGQVETQYF. CDR3 DNA: TGTGCCAGCAGTCCGGGACAGGTTGAGACCCAGTACTTC.

This clonotype has a count of ten or more. The chain is built from TRBV12-3 or TRBV12-4 and TRBJ1-2; the match to TRBD1 covers 9 bases. This CDR3 spans 13 amino acids. Losses at the gene ends were 7 bases for V and 3 bases for J; bases not matched to a gene: 3. This CDR3 is CASTRQGDYGYTF. The CDR3 DNA follows: TGTGCCAGCACCCGACAGGGGGACTATGGCTACACCTTC.

The table lists this clonotype with a count of one. This CDR3 is CASKTGGDNEQFF. The DNA for the CDR3 is TGTGCCAGCAAGACAGGAGGGGACAATGAGCAGTTCTTC. V and J are TRBV5-4 and TRBJ2-1; D might be TRBD1 or TRBD2, each matching 6 bases. V was cut by 6 bases and J by 5 bases, with 12 bases left in between. Per the germline V gene, CDR1 is SGHNT and CDR2 is YYREEE (reference sequence). The CDR3 runs 13 residues.

This clonotype came up a few times. The chain uses TRBV19 and TRBJ1-2, with unresolved D. V was cut by 3 bases and J by 5 bases, with 13 bases left in between. From germline, CDR1 is LNHDA and CDR2 SQIVND (reference sequence). The CDR3 is 14 amino acids. CDR3 nucleotide sequence: TGTGCCAGTAGTATCGAAAGACGGACTTATGGCTACACCTTC. Protein product: CASSIERRTYGYTF.

This clonotype was observed many times. Here the CDR3 reads CASSLGQNQETQYF. The CDR3 DNA follows: TGTGCCAGCAGCTTAGGGCAAAACCAAGAGACCCAGTACTTC. V is TRBV7-9 and J is TRBJ2-5; D is undetermined. This CDR3 has 14 residues. Trimming shortened V by 1 base and J by 0 bases, and 6 bases separated the two germline ends. Germline lookup yields CDR1 SEHNR and CDR2 FQNEAQ (reference sequence).